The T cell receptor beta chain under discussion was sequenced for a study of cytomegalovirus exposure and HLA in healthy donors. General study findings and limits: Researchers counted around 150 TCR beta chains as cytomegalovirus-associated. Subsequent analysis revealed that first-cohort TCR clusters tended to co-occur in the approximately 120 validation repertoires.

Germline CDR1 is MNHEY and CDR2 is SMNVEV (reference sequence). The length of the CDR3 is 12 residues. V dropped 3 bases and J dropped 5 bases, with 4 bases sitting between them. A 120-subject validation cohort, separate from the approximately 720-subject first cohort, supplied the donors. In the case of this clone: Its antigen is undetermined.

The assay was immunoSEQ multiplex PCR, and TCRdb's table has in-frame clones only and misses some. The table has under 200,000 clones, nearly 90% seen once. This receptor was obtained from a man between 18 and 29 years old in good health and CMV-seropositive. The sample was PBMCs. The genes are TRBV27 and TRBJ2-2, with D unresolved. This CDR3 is CASSFMTGELFF. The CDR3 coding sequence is TGTGCCAGCAGTTTTATGACCGGGGAGCTGTTTTTT.